Listed below are T cell receptor beta chains from one sample, sequenced in a study of siplizumab effects on memory and regulatory T cells. Produced via immunoSEQ multiplex PCR; TCRdb's table is partial and in-frame only. This sample yields about 120,000 clones, of which 93% are seen a single time; over 0.15% belongs to the top ten. Sequenced input: non-Treg CD4+ T cells sorted from blood. These TCRs come from a human donor in good health. Each CDR3 is given with its conserved first and last residue. D genes are given only for firm matches. Only some rows state a clone size, as once, few, many or a class for expanded clones.

j_call: TRBJ2-3; clone_size: NA; v_call: TRBV7-2; d_call: NA; cdr3_length: 15; cdr3_aa: CASSLGWGSTDTQYF; cdr3_nt: TGTGCCAGCAGCTTAGGTTGGGGGAGCACAGATACGCAGTATTTT
j_call: TRBJ1-2; clone_size: NA; v_call: TRBV6-5; d_call: TRBD1; cdr3_length: 15; cdr3_aa: CASSSRQGASYGYTF; cdr3_nt: TGTGCCAGCAGTTCCCGACAGGGAGCCTCCTATGGCTACACCTTC
j_call: TRBJ1-4; clone_size: NA; v_call: TRBV6-6; d_call: NA; cdr3_length: 15; cdr3_aa: CASSDDRFSGEKLFF; cdr3_nt: TGTGCCAGCAGTGACGACCGATTTTCAGGGGAAAAACTGTTTTTT
j_call: TRBJ2-2; clone_size: NA; v_call: TRBV5-6; d_call: NA; cdr3_length: 12; cdr3_aa: CASKKGTGELFF; cdr3_nt: TGTGCCAGCAAAAAAGGGACCGGGGAGCTGTTTTTT
j_call: TRBJ1-2; clone_size: NA; v_call: TRBV6-1; d_call: NA; cdr3_length: 12; cdr3_aa: CASSQGNYGYTF; cdr3_nt: TGTGCCAGCAGCCAGGGAAACTATGGCTACACCTTC
j_call: TRBJ1-1; clone_size: NA; v_call: TRBV28; d_call: NA; cdr3_length: 11; cdr3_aa: CASSLITEAFF; cdr3_nt: TGTGCCAGCAGTTTGATCACTGAAGCTTTCTTT
j_call: TRBJ2-7; clone_size: NA; v_call: TRBV4-1; d_call: NA; cdr3_length: 14; cdr3_aa: CASSQEGRDYEQYF; cdr3_nt: TGCGCCAGCAGCCAAGAGGGCAGGGACTACGAGCAGTACTTC
j_call: TRBJ1-6; clone_size: NA; v_call: TRBV28; d_call: NA; cdr3_length: 12; cdr3_aa: CASSLILSPLHF; cdr3_nt: TGTGCCAGCAGTTTAATCCTTTCACCCCTCCACTTT
j_call: TRBJ1-6; clone_size: NA; v_call: TRBV7-9; d_call: NA; cdr3_length: 12; cdr3_aa: CASTVGDSPLHF; cdr3_nt: TGTGCCAGCACTGTGGGGGATTCACCCCTCCACTTT
j_call: TRBJ1-1; clone_size: NA; v_call: TRBV5-4; d_call: NA; cdr3_length: 14; cdr3_aa: CASSSDPGNTEAFF; cdr3_nt: TGTGCCAGCAGCTCCGACCCAGGGAACACTGAAGCTTTCTTT
j_call: TRBJ2-3; clone_size: NA; v_call: TRBV18; d_call: NA; cdr3_length: 13; cdr3_aa: CASSLGGTDTQYF; cdr3_nt: TGTGCCAGCTCACTCGGGGGAACAGATACGCAGTATTTT
j_call: TRBJ1-1; clone_size: NA; v_call: TRBV7-2; d_call: TRBD1; cdr3_length: 14; cdr3_aa: CASSSTGAHTEAFF; cdr3_nt: TGTGCCAGCAGCTCAACAGGGGCGCACACTGAAGCTTTCTTT
j_call: TRBJ1-1; clone_size: once; v_call: TRBV30; d_call: NA; cdr3_length: 14; cdr3_aa: CAWSSGLGGTEAFF; cdr3_nt: TGTGCCTGGAGCTCGGGACTGGGCGGTACTGAAGCTTTCTTT
j_call: TRBJ1-1; clone_size: few; v_call: TRBV5-1; d_call: TRBD1; cdr3_length: 14; cdr3_aa: CASSVGQGDTEAFF; cdr3_nt: TGCGCCAGCAGCGTCGGACAGGGTGACACTGAAGCTTTCTTT
j_call: TRBJ2-2; clone_size: NA; v_call: TRBV27; d_call: TRBD1; cdr3_length: 16; cdr3_aa: CASSQPGQARLGELFF; cdr3_nt: TGTGCCAGCAGTCAACCGGGACAGGCCAGGCTCGGGGAGCTGTTTTTT
j_call: TRBJ2-1; clone_size: NA; v_call: TRBV5-6; d_call: NA; cdr3_length: 14; cdr3_aa: CASSLRGNYNEQFF; cdr3_nt: TGTGCCAGCAGCTTGCGGGGAAATTACAATGAGCAGTTCTTC
j_call: TRBJ1-1; clone_size: NA; v_call: TRBV29-1; d_call: NA; cdr3_length: 14; cdr3_aa: CSVRKGVANTEAFF; cdr3_nt: TGCAGCGTTCGTAAGGGGGTCGCGAACACTGAAGCTTTCTTT
j_call: TRBJ1-5; clone_size: NA; v_call: TRBV15; d_call: TRBD1; cdr3_length: 14; cdr3_aa: CATSPDRERQPQHF; cdr3_nt: TGTGCCACCAGCCCCGACAGGGAAAGGCAGCCCCAGCATTTT
j_call: TRBJ2-5; clone_size: NA; v_call: TRBV5-5; d_call: NA; cdr3_length: 14; cdr3_aa: CASTRYPGEETQYF; cdr3_nt: TGTGCCAGCACCAGGTACCCGGGAGAAGAGACCCAGTACTTC
j_call: TRBJ1-2; clone_size: once; v_call: TRBV18; d_call: NA; cdr3_length: 14; cdr3_aa: CASSQGRYNYGYTF; cdr3_nt: TGTGCCAGCTCACAGGGAAGGTACAACTATGGCTACACCTTC
j_call: TRBJ1-2; clone_size: once; v_call: TRBV19; d_call: NA; cdr3_length: 15; cdr3_aa: CASSNRQGPAAFLTF; cdr3_nt: TGTGCCAGTAGCAACCGTCAAGGACCGGCAGCCTTTCTTACCTTC
j_call: TRBJ2-7; clone_size: few; v_call: TRBV2; d_call: NA; cdr3_length: 11; cdr3_aa: CASAGNYEQYF; cdr3_nt: TGTGCCAGCGCAGGGAACTACGAGCAGTACTTC
j_call: TRBJ1-1; clone_size: NA; v_call: TRBV5-1; d_call: NA; cdr3_length: 13; cdr3_aa: CASSFSSATEAFF; cdr3_nt: TGCGCCAGCAGCTTTTCGAGTGCCACTGAAGCTTTCTTT
j_call: TRBJ1-5; clone_size: NA; v_call: TRBV21-1; d_call: NA; cdr3_length: 10; cdr3_aa: CASISGPQHF; cdr3_nt: TGTGCCAGCATTTCGGGGCCCCAGCATTTT
j_call: TRBJ2-2; clone_size: NA; v_call: TRBV5-6; d_call: NA; cdr3_length: 16; cdr3_aa: CASSLAIGASTGELFF; cdr3_nt: TGTGCCAGCAGCTTGGCGATTGGCGCAAGCACCGGGGAGCTGTTTTTT
j_call: TRBJ1-2; clone_size: NA; v_call: TRBV28; d_call: NA; cdr3_length: 12; cdr3_aa: CAARDWNYGYTF; cdr3_nt: TGTGCCGCCCGGGACTGGAACTATGGCTACACCTTC
j_call: TRBJ2-5; clone_size: NA; v_call: TRBV4-3; d_call: TRBD2; cdr3_length: 15; cdr3_aa: CASSQDRLAGPTQYF; cdr3_nt: TGCGCCAGCAGCCAAGATAGACTAGCGGGGCCAACCCAGTACTTC
j_call: TRBJ1-2; clone_size: NA; v_call: TRBV7-9; d_call: TRBD1; cdr3_length: 14; cdr3_aa: CASSLADREYGYTF; cdr3_nt: TGTGCCAGCAGCTTAGCGGACAGGGAATATGGCTACACCTTC
j_call: TRBJ1-5; clone_size: NA; v_call: TRBV30; d_call: NA; cdr3_length: 12; cdr3_aa: CASGWGGQPQHF; cdr3_nt: TGTGCCTCGGGGTGGGGCGGTCAGCCCCAGCATTTT
j_call: TRBJ2-4; clone_size: NA; v_call: TRBV11-2; d_call: NA; cdr3_length: 17; cdr3_aa: CASSAPLGRQAGNIQYF; cdr3_nt: TGTGCCAGCAGCGCCCCCCTAGGGAGACAGGCCGGGAACATTCAGTACTTC
j_call: TRBJ1-6; clone_size: NA; v_call: TRBV10-3; d_call: NA; cdr3_length: 14; cdr3_aa: CAISVLQGESPLHF; cdr3_nt: TGTGCCATCAGTGTTTTACAGGGTGAATCACCCCTCCACTTT
j_call: TRBJ1-2; clone_size: NA; v_call: TRBV25-1; d_call: NA; cdr3_length: 11; cdr3_aa: CASSGLYGYTF; cdr3_nt: TGTGCCAGCAGTGGGCTCTATGGCTACACCTTC
j_call: TRBJ1-2; clone_size: NA; v_call: TRBV7-9; d_call: NA; cdr3_length: 14; cdr3_aa: CASSLPISSDGYTF; cdr3_nt: TGTGCCAGCAGCCTCCCGATCAGCTCGGATGGCTACACCTTC
j_call: TRBJ1-1; clone_size: NA; v_call: TRBV15; d_call: NA; cdr3_length: 13; cdr3_aa: CATSPGTIAEAFF; cdr3_nt: TGTGCCACCAGTCCAGGGACGATCGCTGAAGCTTTCTTT
j_call: TRBJ2-6; clone_size: NA; v_call: TRBV29-1; d_call: NA; cdr3_length: 13; cdr3_aa: CSVFRVGANVLTF; cdr3_nt: TGCAGCGTCTTCCGAGTGGGGGCCAACGTCCTGACTTTC
j_call: TRBJ1-1; clone_size: NA; v_call: TRBV4-3; d_call: NA; cdr3_length: 15; cdr3_aa: CASSQDGGQYTEAFF; cdr3_nt: TGCGCCAGCAGCCAAGATGGGGGTCAGTACACTGAAGCTTTCTTT
j_call: TRBJ2-2; clone_size: NA; v_call: TRBV7-7; d_call: NA; cdr3_length: 16; cdr3_aa: CASSFLLGADTGELFF; cdr3_nt: TGTGCCAGCAGCTTCCTCCTTGGGGCGGACACCGGGGAGCTGTTTTTT
j_call: TRBJ2-7; clone_size: NA; v_call: TRBV5-1; d_call: NA; cdr3_length: 13; cdr3_aa: CASRPDSLNEQYF; cdr3_nt: TGCGCCAGCAGACCAGACTCGTTGAACGAGCAGTACTTC
j_call: TRBJ1-2; clone_size: NA; v_call: TRBV7-2; d_call: TRBD1; cdr3_length: 16; cdr3_aa: CASSPRGPQGAFGYTF; cdr3_nt: TGTGCCAGCAGCCCCCGGGGGCCACAGGGGGCTTTTGGCTACACCTTC
j_call: TRBJ1-6; clone_size: NA; v_call: TRBV2; d_call: NA; cdr3_length: 15; cdr3_aa: CASSPQGQSGSPLHF; cdr3_nt: TGTGCCAGCAGTCCACAGGGACAATCGGGTTCACCCCTCCACTTT
j_call: TRBJ2-3; clone_size: NA; v_call: TRBV7-2; d_call: TRBD2; cdr3_length: 18; cdr3_aa: CASSLVILAGGITDTQYF; cdr3_nt: TGTGCCAGCAGCTTAGTGATCCTGGCGGGGGGGATCACAGATACGCAGTATTTT
j_call: TRBJ1-6; clone_size: NA; v_call: TRBV4-1; d_call: NA; cdr3_length: 17; cdr3_aa: CASSLFARARYNSPLHF; cdr3_nt: TGCGCCAGCAGCCTATTCGCGAGGGCGCGTTATAATTCACCCCTCCACTTT
j_call: TRBJ1-3; clone_size: NA; v_call: TRBV5-5; d_call: NA; cdr3_length: 17; cdr3_aa: CASSLRVYPDPGNTIYF; cdr3_nt: TGTGCCAGCAGCTTGCGGGTTTACCCGGATCCAGGAAACACCATATATTTT
j_call: TRBJ1-5; clone_size: NA; v_call: TRBV15; d_call: NA; cdr3_length: 15; cdr3_aa: CATSRSTVSNQPQHF; cdr3_nt: TGTGCCACCAGCAGATCCACAGTGAGCAATCAGCCCCAGCATTTT
j_call: TRBJ2-7; clone_size: NA; v_call: TRBV27; d_call: NA; cdr3_length: 15; cdr3_aa: CASRAGDRSSYEQYF; cdr3_nt: TGTGCCAGCAGAGCAGGGGACCGTAGCTCCTACGAGCAGTACTTC
j_call: TRBJ2-2; clone_size: NA; v_call: TRBV28; d_call: NA; cdr3_length: 12; cdr3_aa: CASRVGTGELFF; cdr3_nt: TGTGCCAGCAGGGTGGGCACCGGGGAGCTGTTTTTT
j_call: TRBJ2-2; clone_size: NA; v_call: TRBV11-2; d_call: TRBD2; cdr3_length: 15; cdr3_aa: CASSPGTSHTGELFF; cdr3_nt: TGTGCCAGCAGCCCCGGGACTAGCCACACCGGGGAGCTGTTTTTT
j_call: TRBJ1-5; clone_size: once; v_call: TRBV5-5; d_call: NA; cdr3_length: 15; cdr3_aa: CASSLVSNENQPQHF; cdr3_nt: TGTGCCAGCAGCTTGGTTAGTAACGAGAATCAGCCCCAGCATTTT
j_call: TRBJ1-5; clone_size: NA; v_call: TRBV6-5; d_call: NA; cdr3_length: 13; cdr3_aa: CASSYSFNQPQHF; cdr3_nt: TGTGCCAGCAGTTACTCTTTCAATCAGCCCCAGCATTTT
j_call: TRBJ1-2; clone_size: NA; v_call: TRBV30; d_call: TRBD1; cdr3_length: 16; cdr3_aa: CAWSVGTGFEDYGYTF; cdr3_nt: TGTGCCTGGAGTGTCGGGACAGGGTTTGAGGACTATGGCTACACCTTC
j_call: TRBJ2-7; clone_size: few; v_call: TRBV11-3; d_call: NA; cdr3_length: 13; cdr3_aa: CASSPWSGDEQYF; cdr3_nt: TGTGCCAGCAGTCCATGGTCTGGGGACGAGCAGTACTTC